These 31 T cell receptor beta chains came from one sample sequenced in a study of CD8+CD57+ T cells in acquired aplastic anemia. Researchers used genomic DNA as the template to profile TCR beta VDJ and CDR3. TCRdb re-analysed the reads in MiXCR, keeping a single row per CDR3 protein. In the table there are 250,000 to 350,000 distinct CDR3 sequences, 50% to 70% of which are singletons. Sequencing used sorted CD4+, CD8+, or CD8+CD57+ T cells (not recorded which) from PBMCs. Receptors were obtained from a human donor with severe aplastic anemia or a healthy control (not recorded which).

This clonotype was counted a few times. The genes are TRBV29-1 and TRBJ1-1, with TRBD1 matching 7 bases. V was pared by 0 bases and J by 4 bases, with 2 bases of the junction left unmatched. This CDR3 has 13 amino acids. From germline, CDR1 is SQVTM and CDR2 ANQGSEA. CDR3 amino acids: CSVEDHRGTEAFF. In nucleotides, the CDR3 is TGCAGCGTTGAAGATCACAGGGGCACTGAAGCTTTCTTT.

The chain couples TRBV2 to TRBJ1-2; no clear D gene. V was shortened by 7 bases and J by 8 bases, with 17 bases between the two germline ends. The CDR3 has 13 amino acids. Germline loops: CDR1 SNHLY, CDR2 FYNNEI. CDR3 region: CASMRTDLGGYTF. The CDR3 nucleotides read TGTGCCAGCATGAGGACGGACCTCGGGGGCTACACCTTC.

This clonotype appeared many times. The J gene is TRBJ1-3, the V gene TRBV20-1; D is possibly TRBD1 (5 bases). The CDR3 consists of 13 residues. CDR1 is DFQATT, CDR2 SNEGSKA, per germline (reference sequence). V shed 5 bases and J shed 2 bases, with 10 bases lying between them. The CDR3 DNA reads as TGCAGTGCTTGGGACTCCACTGGAAACACCATATATTTT. This translates into CSAWDSTGNTIYF.

Details on this clonotype: A much larger clone differs by one base, so this may be a read error. The rearrangement links TRBV7-2 to TRBJ2-5; TRBD2 agrees at 13 bases. The length of the CDR3 is 16 residues. Unmatched junction bases numbered 6, after V lost 1 base and J lost 7 bases. Germline CDR1 SGHTA, CDR2 FQGNSA. The CDR3 spells CASSLGRRLAGGTQYF. The CDR3 bases are TGTGCCAGCAGCTTAGGTCGTCGACTAGCGGGGGGGACCCAGTACTTC.

This clonotype was detected many times. The gene calls are TRBV3-1 and TRBJ1-1, with D possibly matching TRBD1 (5 bases). The CDR3 extends over 13 amino acids. The germline CDR1 and CDR2 sequences are LGHDT and YNNKEL (reference sequence). Trimming took off 6 bases at V and 8 bases at J, with 16 bases between the two ends. Here the CDR3 reads CASSLGVGGEAFF. CDR3 in DNA: TGTGCCAGCAGTCTTGGCGTGGGGGGGGAAGCTTTCTTT.

V gene TRBV20-1 combines with J gene TRBJ2-7, with TRBD1 as a possible D gene (5 bases). The CDR3 spans 13 residues. Germline CDR1 and CDR2: DFQATT and SNEGSKA (reference sequence). Trimming left V 1 base short and J 3 bases short, with 10 bases between. The DNA of the CDR3 is TGCAGTGCTAGAGCGGACCAGGGCTACGAGCAGTACTTC. Its translation is CSARADQGYEQYF.

On this clonotype: One base away lies a much larger clone, so this may be a sequencing read error. The CDR3 reads CVSSVAMRDEQYF. The CDR3 DNA follows: TGTGTCAGCAGCGTAGCGATGAGGGACGAGCAGTACTTC. The V call is TRBV9, the J call TRBJ2-7; tentative D call: TRBD2 (5 bases). Germline CDR1 reads SGDLS; CDR2 reads YYNGEE. The CDR3 sequence is 13 residues long.

In its sample, this clonotype was seen a few times. V usage is TRBV5-1 and J usage is TRBJ2-7; TRBD1 matches 11 bases. Trimming removed 4 bases from V and 6 bases from J; junction bases left unmatched: 3. There are 13 residues in the CDR3. Per germline, CDR1 SGHRS and CDR2 YFSETQ. CDR3 region: CASSVGTGGEQYF. The CDR3 nucleotides are TGCGCCAGCAGCGTTGGGACAGGGGGCGAGCAGTACTTC.

This clonotype was recorded only once. The chain combines TRBV9 with TRBJ2-3, with a tentative D call TRBD1 (5 bases). The V gene's germline CDR1 is SGDLS and CDR2 YYNGEE. Trimming removed 1 base at V and 6 bases at J, with 15 bases between. CDR3 length: 15 amino acids. For the CDR3, the DNA is TGTGCCAGCAGCGTACAGGGAACGGAAGGGGATACGCAGTATTTT. Encoded protein: CASSVQGTEGDTQYF.

Concerning this clonotype itself: A much larger clone is a single base away; this may be a read error. The chain is built from TRBV6-2 or TRBV6-3 and TRBJ1-5, with TRBD1 as a possible D gene (5 bases). Germline assignment: CDR1 MNHEY and CDR2 SVGEGT. The length of the CDR3 is 12 residues. The ends were cut back, 10 bases at V and 2 bases at J, with 9 bases in the middle. The CDR3 DNA reads as TGTGCCAACAGGATAGGCAATCAGCCCCAGCATTTT. Amino acid sequence: CANRIGNQPQHF.

The gene calls are TRBV7-2 and TRBJ2-5, with 11 bases matching TRBD2. CDR3 length equals 16 residues. V lost 10 bases to trimming and J lost 2 bases; unmatched junction nucleotides: 12. Per germline, CDR1 SGHTA and CDR2 FQGNSA. The CDR3 here is CANSLGASGGQETQYF. DNA of the CDR3: TGTGCCAACAGTTTAGGGGCTAGCGGGGGGCAAGAGACCCAGTACTTC.

Comments on this clonotype: The junction departs from germline at one end; a sequencing error may be responsible. This rearrangement joins TRBV18 to TRBJ1-4, with D perhaps matching TRBD1 (6 bases). This CDR3 contains 14 residues. The germline V gene encodes CDR1 KGHSH and CDR2 LQKENI. The CDR3: CACSPGQWNEKLFF. Written as DNA, the CDR3 is TGTGCCTGCTCACCAGGACAGTGGAATGAAAAACTGTTTTTT.

The chain links TRBV24-1 to TRBJ1-2; unclear D gene. Germline V gives CDR1 KGHDR, CDR2 SFDVKD. V was clipped by 2 bases and J by 8 bases, with 8 bases between them. The CDR3 totals 12 residues. The CDR3 protein is CATSDYLGGYTF. CDR3 coding DNA: TGTGCCACCAGTGATTACCTTGGGGGCTACACCTTC.

The genes are TRBV9 and TRBJ1-1; D is possibly TRBD1 (6 bases). Germline V lookup: CDR1 SGDLS, CDR2 YYNGEE. This CDR3 comprises 16 residues. Trimming left V 4 bases short and J 0 bases short, with 16 bases between. The CDR3 DNA reads TGTGCCAGCAGCCCTCGTGGGGGCCGGCTGAACACTGAAGCTTTCTTT. This codes for CASSPRGGRLNTEAFF.

The sample holds one count of this clonotype. The chain recombines TRBV7-9 with TRBJ1-6; D call uncertain. Trimming took off 2 bases at V and 9 bases at J, with 14 bases between the two ends. The CDR3 has 15 residues. Looked up from germline, CDR1 is SEHNR and CDR2 is FQNEAQ (reference sequence). CDR3 amino acids: CASSLRLAGISPLHF. In DNA, the CDR3 is TGTGCCAGCAGCTTAAGACTAGCGGGTATTTCACCCCTCCACTTT.

This clonotype was seen only a few times. The rearrangement joins TRBV9 to TRBJ2-5, with D hard to call. CDR3 length equals 13 residues. The germline V gene has CDR1 SGDLS and CDR2 YYNGEE. V gave up 3 bases and J gave up 5 bases, with 11 bases separating them. The CDR3 sequence: CASSDLTGETQYF. Here the CDR3 DNA reads TGTGCCAGCAGCGATCTCACCGGCGAGACCCAGTACTTC. The full variable domain, its missing parts supplied by reference TRBV9 and TRBJ2-5, is DSGVTQTPKHLITATGQRVTLRCSPRSGDLSVYWYQQSLDQGLQFLIQYYNGEERAKGNILERFSAQQFPDLHSELNLSSLELGDSALYFCASSDLTGETQYFGPGTRLLVL.

This clonotype was counted between two and nine times. J is TRBJ2-7 and V is TRBV20-1; 10 positions match TRBD2. V lost 1 base to trimming and J lost 3 bases; unmatched junction nucleotides: 6. CDR3 length: 15 amino acids. Germline CDR1 and CDR2: DFQATT and SNEGSKA (reference sequence). This CDR3 reads CSARGLAGVYYEQYF. Here the CDR3 DNA reads TGCAGTGCTAGAGGGCTAGCGGGAGTCTACTACGAGCAGTACTTC.

The chain is built from TRBV7-9 and TRBJ1-6; TRBD1 is a possible D gene (6 bases). With 7 bases removed from V and 9 bases from J, the gap between germline ends came to 10 bases. CDR3 length equals 12 residues. The germline CDR1 and CDR2 sequences are SEHNR and FQNEAQ (reference sequence). The CDR3 region is CASTPGASPLHF. CDR3 DNA: TGTGCCAGCACCCCGGGGGCTTCACCCCTCCACTTT.

The chain carries TRBV15 and TRBJ1-1, with D maybe TRBD1 (5 bases). V lost 0 bases and J lost 1, with 12 bases in between. Germline assignment: CDR1 LNHNV and CDR2 YYDKDF (reference sequence). This CDR3 is built from 16 residues. DNA of the CDR3: TGTGCCACCAGCAGAGACAGGACACGGTCGAACACTGAAGCTTTCTTT. This codes for CATSRDRTRSNTEAFF. Full variable domain (outside the CDR3, taken from reference TRBV15 and TRBJ1-1): DAMVIQNPRYQVTQFGKPVTLSCSQTLNHNVMYWYQQKSSQAPKLLFHYYDKDFNNEADTPDNFQSRRPNTSFCFLDIRSPGLGDTAMYLCATSRDRTRSNTEAFFGQGTRLTVV.

The chain recombines TRBV6-4 with TRBJ1-6; D call uncertain. Germline V gene data show CDR1 as MRHNA and CDR2 as SNTAGT. V was clipped by 4 bases and J by 5 bases, with 12 bases between them. This CDR3 has 15 residues. As DNA, the CDR3 is TGTGCCAGCAGTGCGGTCGTACAGAATAATTCACCCCTCCACTTT. Translated: CASSAVVQNNSPLHF.

This clonotype appeared many times. V usage is TRBV9 and J usage is TRBJ2-4; D uncertain. Germline CDR1 SGDLS, CDR2 YYNGEE. Trimming removed 0 bases from V and 9 bases from J, with 13 bases in between. The CDR3 has 14 amino acids. CDR3 residues: CASSVDPLLGIQYF. The CDR3 DNA is TGTGCCAGCAGCGTAGACCCTCTCCTAGGCATTCAGTACTTC.

The chain uses TRBV20-1 and TRBJ2-7, with D tentatively TRBD2 (7 bases). Germline V lookup: CDR1 DFQATT, CDR2 SNEGSKA (reference sequence). The CDR3 has 14 residues. Trimming left V 3 bases short and J 1 base short, with 13 bases between. The CDR3 sequence: CSARGGQGSYEQYF. In DNA form, the CDR3 reads TGCAGTGCTAGGGGAGGGCAGGGGTCCTACGAGCAGTACTTC.

The V and J genes are TRBV9 and TRBJ2-3; TRBD2 might be the D (5 bases). CDR3 length: 14 residues. CDR1 and CDR2 from the germline V gene are SGDLS and YYNGEE. Trimming shortened V by 3 bases and J by 4 bases, and 12 bases separated the two germline ends. The CDR3 reads CASSAQYGADTQYF. The CDR3 DNA reads as TGTGCCAGCAGCGCGCAGTACGGGGCAGATACGCAGTATTTT. Full variable domain (missing parts from reference TRBV9 and TRBJ2-3): DSGVTQTPKHLITATGQRVTLRCSPRSGDLSVYWYQQSLDQGLQFLIQYYNGEERAKGNILERFSAQQFPDLHSELNLSSLELGDSALYFCASSAQYGADTQYFGPGTRLTVL.

In this sample, this clonotype turned up once. CDR3 sequence reads: CASSLGWGRTDTQYF. As DNA, the CDR3 is TGTGCCAGCAGCCTGGGGTGGGGGAGGACAGATACGCAGTATTTT. The chain joins TRBV7-9 to TRBJ2-3; maybe TRBD2 (6 bases). CDR3 length: 15 amino acids. The germline V gene has CDR1 SEHNR and CDR2 FQNEAQ (reference sequence). Trimming left V 5 bases short and J 3 bases short, with 15 bases between. Combining the CDR3 with reference TRBV7-9 and TRBJ2-3 gives the whole variable domain DTGVSQNPRHKITKRGQNVTFRCDPISEHNRLYWYRQTLGQGPEFLTYFQNEAQLEKSRLLSDRFSAERPKGSFSTLEIQRTEQGDSAMYLCASSLGWGRTDTQYFGPGTRLTVL.

V usage is TRBV19 and J usage is TRBJ1-2, with D uncertain. Deletions cut 3 bases from V and 7 bases from J, with 6 bases between. The CDR3 is made up of 11 amino acids. Germline V CDR1 and CDR2: LNHDA, SQIVND (reference sequence). The DNA for the CDR3 is TGTGCCAGTAGTATGGCTCGTGGCTACACCTTC. Protein sequence: CASSMARGYTF.

CDR3 protein: CASRTGPSGTGELFF. The CDR3 nucleotides read TGTGCCAGCAGGACAGGGCCTTCAGGCACCGGGGAGCTGTTTTTT. The chain recombines TRBV9 with TRBJ2-2, with TRBD1 matching over 7 bases. The ends lost 5 bases at V and 4 bases at J; junction bases unmatched: 8. The CDR3 totals 15 residues. CDR1 and CDR2 (germline): SGDLS, YYNGEE.

V gene TRBV24-1 combines with J gene TRBJ2-3; perhaps TRBD2 as D (6 bases). V was cut by 3 bases and J by 3 bases, with 6 bases left in between. CDR1 and CDR2 from the germline V gene are KGHDR and SFDVKD. The CDR3 is 13 residues long. The CDR3 nucleotides read TGTGCCACCAGTGATGGAGGGACAGATACGCAGTATTTT. Protein: CATSDGGTDTQYF.

With respect to this clonotype: At one end, the junction sequence differs from germline, possibly due to a read error. The V call is TRBV10-3, the J call TRBJ1-5, with D perhaps matching TRBD1 (5 bases). CDR3 length: 15 amino acids. The V gene's germline CDR1 is ENHRY and CDR2 SYGVKD. CDR3 coding DNA: TGTGCCATCAGTGAGTCGTGGGACGGACATCAGCTCCAGCATTTT. As protein: CAISESWDGHQLQHF.

The chain couples TRBV20-1 to TRBJ1-1, with TRBD1 as a possible D gene (5 bases). Trimming shortened V by 4 bases and J by 7 bases, and 16 bases separated the two germline ends. The CDR3 covers 13 residues. CDR1 is DFQATT and CDR2 is SNEGSKA in the germline V gene (reference sequence). In nucleotides, the CDR3 is TGCAGTGCTAAGCCCGGGACGGTCGATGAAGCTTTCTTT. Translation gives CSAKPGTVDEAFF.

The chain employs TRBV7-3 and TRBJ2-5, with D tentatively TRBD1 (5 bases). The CDR3 runs 13 residues. Trimming pared 6 bases from V and 2 bases from J, leaving 10 bases between. CDR1 is SGHTA, CDR2 FQGTGA, per germline. CDR3 coding DNA: TGTGCCAGCAGTTCGCAGGGACAAGAGACCCAGTACTTC. It is translated as CASSSQGQETQYF.

A few counts support this clonotype. The chain employs TRBV9 and TRBJ2-7; TRBD2 matches 7 bases. The J segment lost 3 bases and the V segment lost 5 bases, leaving 11 bases of the junction unmatched. The germline CDR1 and CDR2 sequences are SGDLS and YYNGEE. The CDR3 runs to 15 residues. CDR3 nucleotide sequence: TGTGCCAGCAGTGCCTCTGCGGGAGTCGTCTACGAGCAGTACTTC. Protein: CASSASAGVVYEQYF.